These T cell receptor beta chains were read from a single sample in a study of technical replicates of blood from several donors. Data came from immunoSEQ multiplex PCR; TCRdb stores just in-frame clones and leaves some out. The table shows around 58,000 clones, with about 87% occurring only once. The sequenced sample was PBMCs. The source is a human donor in good health. Some clones in this sample may be carry-over from other donors' samples. The CDR3 runs from the conserved cysteine through the conserved F or W. Fields, in order: CDR3 DNA, CDR3 protein, clone size, D gene, V gene, CDR3 length, J gene. A D gene is named only where the DNA matches it firmly. Clone size is shown for a subset of rows, as once, few, many or a class of expanded clone.

CDR3 DNA: TGTGCTAGTGGTTTCGGTCGGAGCGGCGGGGAGCTGTTTTTT; CDR3 protein: CASGFGRSGGELFF; clone size: .; D gene: .; V gene: TRBV12-5; CDR3 length: 14; J gene: TRBJ2-2
CDR3 DNA: TGTGCCAGCACGACAGGGCGGAACACTGAAGCTTTCTTT; CDR3 protein: CASTTGRNTEAFF; clone size: .; D gene: TRBD1; V gene: TRBV11-2; CDR3 length: 13; J gene: TRBJ1-1
CDR3 DNA: TGTGCCAGCAGTGCCAGCGGGAGCTATGAGCAGTTCTTC; CDR3 protein: CASSASGSYEQFF; clone size: .; D gene: TRBD2; V gene: TRBV2; CDR3 length: 13; J gene: TRBJ2-1
CDR3 DNA: TGTGCCAGCAGCTTGGGCAGGGAAGAGACCCAGTACTTC; CDR3 protein: CASSLGREETQYF; clone size: .; D gene: .; V gene: TRBV5-6; CDR3 length: 13; J gene: TRBJ2-5
CDR3 DNA: TGTGCCAGCAGTGTCGGACAGGGGAGGCATGGCTACACCTTC; CDR3 protein: CASSVGQGRHGYTF; clone size: .; D gene: TRBD1; V gene: TRBV6-1; CDR3 length: 14; J gene: TRBJ1-2
CDR3 DNA: TGTGCCAGCAGCTTAGAGGGGGCTGGGAACAATGAGCAGTTCTTC; CDR3 protein: CASSLEGAGNNEQFF; clone size: .; D gene: .; V gene: TRBV11-3; CDR3 length: 15; J gene: TRBJ2-1
CDR3 DNA: TGTGCCAGCAGTTATGGGAGAACTAATGAAAAACTGTTTTTT; CDR3 protein: CASSYGRTNEKLFF; clone size: .; D gene: .; V gene: TRBV6-6; CDR3 length: 14; J gene: TRBJ1-4
CDR3 DNA: TGTGCCAGCAGTTTGTATCCGGGACAGGGGAGTGGCGGCTACACCTTC; CDR3 protein: CASSLYPGQGSGGYTF; clone size: .; D gene: TRBD1; V gene: TRBV27; CDR3 length: 16; J gene: TRBJ1-2
CDR3 DNA: TGTGCCAGCTCGCATCCTAGGAGCGGGCAGCTTAGGGATGAGCAGTTCTTC; CDR3 protein: CASSHPRSGQLRDEQFF; clone size: .; D gene: .; V gene: TRBV18; CDR3 length: 17; J gene: TRBJ2-1
CDR3 DNA: TGCGCCAGCAGCTTCGGGAGTCCCACTGAAGCTTTCTTT; CDR3 protein: CASSFGSPTEAFF; clone size: .; D gene: .; V gene: TRBV5-1; CDR3 length: 13; J gene: TRBJ1-1
CDR3 DNA: TGTGCCAGCAGTTACGCGAGCGGGGGGCTTTACGAGCAGTACTTC; CDR3 protein: CASSYASGGLYEQYF; clone size: .; D gene: TRBD2; V gene: TRBV6-5; CDR3 length: 15; J gene: TRBJ2-7
CDR3 DNA: TGTGCCTGGAGTGTCTTGCGCGAGCAGTACTTC; CDR3 protein: CAWSVLREQYF; clone size: .; D gene: .; V gene: TRBV30; CDR3 length: 11; J gene: TRBJ2-7
CDR3 DNA: TGCGCCAGCAGCCTAGACCTTGACTATGGCTACACCTTC; CDR3 protein: CASSLDLDYGYTF; clone size: .; D gene: .; V gene: TRBV5-1; CDR3 length: 13; J gene: TRBJ1-2
CDR3 DNA: TGCGCCAGCAGCTTGGGTTCCGGCTACGAGCAGTACTTC; CDR3 protein: CASSLGSGYEQYF; clone size: .; D gene: .; V gene: TRBV5-1; CDR3 length: 13; J gene: TRBJ2-7
CDR3 DNA: TGTGCCAGCAGCACCCCCCCCTCCGGACAGGGGGGTAATACGCAGTATTTT; CDR3 protein: CASSTPPSGQGGNTQYF; clone size: .; D gene: TRBD1; V gene: TRBV7-3; CDR3 length: 17; J gene: TRBJ2-3
CDR3 DNA: TGTGCCAGCAGCCCAGGGACAGTAGAGACCCAGTACTTC; CDR3 protein: CASSPGTVETQYF; clone size: .; D gene: TRBD1; V gene: TRBV5-4; CDR3 length: 13; J gene: TRBJ2-5
CDR3 DNA: TGTGCCATCAGTGTAAAGGGGATTAGCACCGGGGAGCTGTTTTTT; CDR3 protein: CAISVKGISTGELFF; clone size: .; D gene: .; V gene: TRBV10-3; CDR3 length: 15; J gene: TRBJ2-2
CDR3 DNA: TGTGCCAGCAGTTTATCGGAGTCAGTTGAGCAGTTCTTC; CDR3 protein: CASSLSESVEQFF; clone size: .; D gene: .; V gene: TRBV27; CDR3 length: 13; J gene: TRBJ2-1
CDR3 DNA: TGCGCCAGCAGCCAAGATGGGCACCCCGGCCGGGAGACCCAGTACTTC; CDR3 protein: CASSQDGHPGRETQYF; clone size: .; D gene: .; V gene: TRBV4-3; CDR3 length: 16; J gene: TRBJ2-5
CDR3 DNA: TGTGCCAGCAGCGAGGTTGCGGGCTACTCCTACAATGAGCAGTTCTTC; CDR3 protein: CASSEVAGYSYNEQFF; clone size: .; D gene: .; V gene: TRBV5-4; CDR3 length: 16; J gene: TRBJ2-1
CDR3 DNA: TGCGCCAGCAGCCCGGACAGGGGGCTTGTGACAGATACGCAGTATTTT; CDR3 protein: CASSPDRGLVTDTQYF; clone size: .; D gene: TRBD1; V gene: TRBV5-1; CDR3 length: 16; J gene: TRBJ2-3
CDR3 DNA: TGTGCCAGAAAACCGGGACATCCCCTTGGGAATGAGCAGTTCTTC; CDR3 protein: CARKPGHPLGNEQFF; clone size: .; D gene: .; V gene: TRBV6-5; CDR3 length: 15; J gene: TRBJ2-1
CDR3 DNA: TGTGCCAGCAGCGCAATTAATTCACCCCTCCACTTT; CDR3 protein: CASSAINSPLHF; clone size: .; D gene: .; V gene: TRBV9; CDR3 length: 12; J gene: TRBJ1-6
CDR3 DNA: TGTGCCAGCAGTATGGGGGGGAGGGAGTTCTTC; CDR3 protein: CASSMGGREFF; clone size: .; D gene: TRBD2; V gene: TRBV6-5; CDR3 length: 11; J gene: TRBJ2-1
CDR3 DNA: TGTGCCAGCTCACCCTGGGGGCCACCCACCGGGGAGCTGTTTTTT; CDR3 protein: CASSPWGPPTGELFF; clone size: .; D gene: .; V gene: TRBV18; CDR3 length: 15; J gene: TRBJ2-2
CDR3 DNA: TGTGCCAGCAGTGAATGGGCTAGCGGGAAGTACGAGCAGTACTTC; CDR3 protein: CASSEWASGKYEQYF; clone size: .; D gene: TRBD2; V gene: TRBV25-1; CDR3 length: 15; J gene: TRBJ2-7
CDR3 DNA: TGTGCCACCAGCAGAGGAGGCATACAAGAGACCCAGTACTTC; CDR3 protein: CATSRGGIQETQYF; clone size: once; D gene: .; V gene: TRBV15; CDR3 length: 14; J gene: TRBJ2-5
CDR3 DNA: TGTGCCAGCAGCCAAGATAGGCGGGGGTACTACGAGCAGTACTTC; CDR3 protein: CASSQDRRGYYEQYF; clone size: .; D gene: TRBD2; V gene: TRBV4-2; CDR3 length: 15; J gene: TRBJ2-7
CDR3 DNA: TGCAGCGCTAGACCCGGGGGCACTGAAGCTTTCTTT; CDR3 protein: CSARPGGTEAFF; clone size: .; D gene: .; V gene: TRBV29-1; CDR3 length: 12; J gene: TRBJ1-1